The sequence of this T cell receptor beta chain was determined in a study of T cell changes during pregnancy in multiple sclerosis. Trimming removed 7 bases from V and 1 base from J; junction bases left unmatched: 2. The CDR3 consists of 13 residues. Germline V lookup: CDR1 MNHNS, CDR2 SASEGT. Some clones are missing from TCRdb's copy, which holds only in-frame ones; the method was immunoSEQ multiplex PCR. The sample includes about 36,000 clones, 91% of them seen just once. Sequences were derived from CD4+ T cells from peripheral blood mononuclear cells, sampled in the second trimester of pregnancy. The chain has TRBV6-1 and TRBJ1-1; 8 positions match TRBD1. The sequence was collected from a female donor in good health, enrolled as a control in a pregnancy study. CDR3 region: CASNGQGNTEAFF. In DNA form, the CDR3 reads TGTGCCAGCAATGGACAGGGGAACACTGAAGCTTTCTTT.